This passage covers 26 T cell receptor beta chains from one sample sequenced in a study of CXCR3-negative and CXCR3-positive naive CD8 T cells. UMI-labeled 5' RACE yielded the TRB cDNA libraries. TCRdb re-called the 5' RACE reads and shows each CDR3 protein once, DNA omitted. Its table lists approximately 66,000 distinct CDR3 sequences. Sequencing was done on a sample of naive CXCR3- CD8+ T cells from blood. Subset given: CD45RO-CCR7+CD27+CD95- naive CD8+ T cells lacking CXCR3 (TNR3-). These receptors were obtained from a human donor in good health. Some clones in this sample may be carry-over from other donors' samples.

V is TRBV4-1 and J is TRBJ2-3; TCRdb picks TRBD1, but there is no DNA to check that call. From germline, CDR1 is MGHRA and CDR2 YSYEKL. The CDR3 has 15 residues. CDR3: CASSQAGGTADTQYF.

V is TRBV6-2 or TRBV6-3 and J is TRBJ2-1. The CDR3 sequence is 14 residues long. Looked up from germline, CDR1 is MNHEY and CDR2 is SVGEGT. CDR3 protein: CASSYSTAVDEQFF.

The chain recombines TRBV4-3 with TRBJ2-4; TCRdb picks TRBD1, but there is no DNA to check that call. The CDR3 totals 15 residues. Germline V CDR1 and CDR2: LGHNA, YSLEER. The CDR3 is CASSQAGASGDIQYF.

This sequence joins TRBV24-1 and TRBJ2-1. The CDR3 extends over 13 amino acids. Germline V CDR1 and CDR2: KGHDR, SFDVKD. The chain's CDR3 is CATSPDPYNEQFF.

This chain uses TRBV7-8 with TRBJ2-1; the D gene TCRdb calls, TRBD1, cannot be checked with no DNA. The CDR3 consists of 16 residues. Germline-derived CDR1 and CDR2 are SGHVS and FQNEAQ. The CDR3: CASSKGPGQPYNEQFF.

The genes are TRBV4-1 and TRBJ2-1. The CDR3 is 12 residues long. Per germline, CDR1 MGHRA and CDR2 YSYEKL. Here the CDR3 reads CASSPLDNEQFF.

The chain has TRBV20-1 and TRBJ2-7; the D call of TRBD1 rests on TCRdb alone, since no DNA is present to check it. Germline CDR1 DFQATT, CDR2 SNEGSKA (reference sequence). The CDR3 covers 16 residues. The CDR3 here is CSARESGTGGLGEQYF.

The V gene is TRBV5-1, the J gene TRBJ2-7; the TCRdb call, TRBD1, lacks DNA for checking. Per the germline V gene, CDR1 is SGHRS and CDR2 is YFSETQ. CDR3 length: 13 amino acids. CDR3 sequence: CASSLWTDYEQYF.

The CDR3 loop reads CASSLSSGNEQYF. The V gene is TRBV27, the J gene TRBJ2-7. Germline values: CDR1 MNHEY, CDR2 SMNVEV (reference sequence). The CDR3 is made up of 13 amino acids.

The V and J genes are TRBV23-1 and TRBJ2-7; lacking DNA, the TRBD2 call made by TCRdb goes unchecked. TRBV23-1 is an ORF, and what it does is uncertain. The CDR3 totals 15 residues. CDR3 protein: CASSQSGRANYEQYF.

This clonotype is deemed medium-sized by its frequency. The rearrangement uses TRBV4-3 and TRBJ1-5. CDR3 length: 13 amino acids. Germline CDR1 is LGHNA and CDR2 is YSLEER. The CDR3 sequence: CASSQDYIQPQHF.

The chain employs TRBV7-2 and TRBJ2-7. Germline V gene data show CDR1 as SGHTA and CDR2 as FQGNSA. This CDR3 region has 14 residues. CDR3 loop: CASSLEPKAYEQYF. The whole variable domain, filled in from reference TRBV7-2 and TRBJ2-7, reads GAGVSQSPSNKVTEKGKDVELRCDPISGHTALYWYRQSLGQGLEFLIYFQGNSAPDKSGLPSDRFSAERTGGSVSTLTIQRTQQEDSAVYLCASSLEPKAYEQYFGPGTRLTVT.

The genes are TRBV19 and TRBJ2-1; TCRdb returns TRBD2, unconfirmable since there is no DNA. The CDR3 totals 16 residues. Germline CDR1 LNHDA, CDR2 SQIVND (reference sequence). Here the CDR3 reads CASSIGRESSYNEQFF.

The J gene is TRBJ2-5, the V gene TRBV20-1; TCRdb calls TRBD2, which cannot be checked without DNA. CDR1 DFQATT and CDR2 SNEGSKA come from the germline V gene (reference sequence). There are 15 residues in the CDR3. The CDR3 here is CSATDLASSSYEQYF.

The rearrangement joins TRBV29-1 to TRBJ1-4. The CDR3 is 14 amino acids. Germline V lookup: CDR1 SQVTM, CDR2 ANQGSEA. The CDR3 region is CSVEDGATNEKLFF.

This sequence joins TRBV15 and TRBJ2-7; the D gene TCRdb calls, TRBD2, cannot be checked with no DNA. The germline gives CDR1 LNHNV, CDR2 YYDKDF (reference sequence). The CDR3 runs to 14 residues. The CDR3: CATSTGTRNYEQYF.

This chain joins TRBV2 and TRBJ2-3; TCRdb lists TRBD2, though no DNA is available to test this call. The CDR3 extends over 15 amino acids. CDR1 and CDR2 (germline): SNHLY, FYNNEI. The CDR3 sequence is CASSDGTSTADTQYF.

The V and J genes are TRBV7-9 and TRBJ2-1. CDR3 size: 15 residues. Germline CDR1 reads SEHNR; CDR2 reads FQNEAQ (reference sequence). This CDR3 is CASSLEQPTYNEQFF.

This chain joins TRBV7-2 and TRBJ2-2. The CDR3 has 15 amino acids. In germline, CDR1 is SGHTA, CDR2 FQGNSA. The CDR3 here is CASSSPTDNTGELFF.

The rearrangement uses TRBV4-3 and TRBJ1-2. This CDR3 has 14 residues. The germline gives CDR1 LGHNA, CDR2 YSLEER. This chain's CDR3 is CASSQGASIYGYTF.

The V and J genes are TRBV19 and TRBJ1-1; the D call from TCRdb, TRBD1, cannot be confirmed without DNA. CDR3 length: 12 residues. Germline V gene data show CDR1 as LNHDA and CDR2 as SQIVND (reference sequence). The CDR3 protein is CASIGGTGEAFF.

The chain combines TRBV10-3 with TRBJ2-7; TCRdb gives TRBD2 as the D gene, but with no DNA this cannot be confirmed. This CDR3 is 14 amino acids long. Germline V gives CDR1 ENHRY, CDR2 SYGVKD. This CDR3 is CAISEERVAYEQYF.

The rearrangement uses TRBV6-1 and TRBJ1-1. The V gene's germline CDR1 is MNHNS and CDR2 SASEGT. The CDR3 spans 13 residues. This CDR3 reads CASSEAENTEAFF.

This chain connects TRBV10-3 to TRBJ2-2; checking the TCRdb D call of TRBD1 is not possible without DNA. The CDR3 runs 15 residues. CDR1 and CDR2 (germline): ENHRY, SYGVKD. CDR3 in amino acids: CAIRPGQGITGELFF.

The rearrangement joins TRBV19 to TRBJ2-1; TCRdb's assignment of TRBD2 cannot be checked, as there is no DNA. Germline V lookup: CDR1 LNHDA, CDR2 SQIVND (reference sequence). The CDR3 has 14 residues. CDR3 amino acids: CASRGLAGYNEQFF.

The chain recombines TRBV6-5 with TRBJ1-2. Germline CDR1 reads MNHEY; CDR2 reads SVGAGI. The CDR3 loop spans 11 amino acids. CDR3 sequence: CASTSGGGYTF.